This T cell receptor (beta chain) came from a study of blood T cell repertoires in COVID-19. Study-level background: The cDNA or gDNA used as material had been derived from T cells, B-cell-depleted T cells, or PBMCs.

The CDR3 runs 13 residues. V was pared by 1 base and J by 5 bases, with 6 bases between. Germline values: CDR1 MNHNS, CDR2 SASEGT. Source study methods: Scientists estimated how many nucleated cells there were by amplifying reference gene primers. Clones were read by immunoSEQ multiplex PCR, and TCRdb kept only the in-frame ones, dropping some. V and J calls and clone size are as listed in that table; D and trimming were resolved from the DNA. The data contain a few hundred thousand clones, 92% of them singletons. This clonotype was obtained from a woman aged 25 to 39 who had recovered from COVID-19. The specimen was PBMCs or T cells enriched from blood (not recorded which). The chain recombines TRBV6-1 with TRBJ2-1, with D perhaps matching TRBD1 (6 bases). The CDR3: CASSEGGHNEQFF. The DNA for the CDR3 is TGTGCCAGCAGTGAAGGGGGGCACAATGAGCAGTTCTTC.